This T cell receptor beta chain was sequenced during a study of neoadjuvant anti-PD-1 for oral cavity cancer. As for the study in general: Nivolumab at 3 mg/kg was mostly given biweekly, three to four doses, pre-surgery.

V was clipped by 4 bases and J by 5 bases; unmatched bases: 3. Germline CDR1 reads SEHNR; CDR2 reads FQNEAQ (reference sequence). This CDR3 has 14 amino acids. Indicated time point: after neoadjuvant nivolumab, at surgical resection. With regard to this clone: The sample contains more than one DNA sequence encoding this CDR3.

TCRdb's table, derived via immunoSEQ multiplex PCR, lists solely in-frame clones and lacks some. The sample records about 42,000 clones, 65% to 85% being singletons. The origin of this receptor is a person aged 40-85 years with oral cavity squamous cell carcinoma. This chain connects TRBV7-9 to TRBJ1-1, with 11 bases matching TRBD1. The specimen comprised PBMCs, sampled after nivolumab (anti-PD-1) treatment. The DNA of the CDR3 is TGTGCCAGCAGCTCGGGACAGGGGGATACTGAAGCTTTCTTT. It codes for CASSSGQGDTEAFF.